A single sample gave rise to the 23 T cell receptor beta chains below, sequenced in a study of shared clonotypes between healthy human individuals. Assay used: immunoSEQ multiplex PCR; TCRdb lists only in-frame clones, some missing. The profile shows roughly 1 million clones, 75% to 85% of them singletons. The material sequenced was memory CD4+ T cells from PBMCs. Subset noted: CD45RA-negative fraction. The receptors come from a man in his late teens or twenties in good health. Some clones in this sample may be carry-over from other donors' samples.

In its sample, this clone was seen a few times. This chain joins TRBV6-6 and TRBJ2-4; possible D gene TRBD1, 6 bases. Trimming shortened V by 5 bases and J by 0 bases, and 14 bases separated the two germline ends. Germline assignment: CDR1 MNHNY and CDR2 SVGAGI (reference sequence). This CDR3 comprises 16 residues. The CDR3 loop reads CASSGGITLAKNIQYF. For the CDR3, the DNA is TGTGCCAGCAGTGGGGGCATTACATTAGCCAAAAACATTCAGTACTTC.

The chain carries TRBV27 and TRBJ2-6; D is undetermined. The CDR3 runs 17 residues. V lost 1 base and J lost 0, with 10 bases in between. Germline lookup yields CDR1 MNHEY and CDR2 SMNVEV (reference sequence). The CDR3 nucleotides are TGTGCCAGCAGTTTATTGTACGGATCCTCTGGGGCCAACGTCCTGACTTTC. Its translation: CASSLLYGSSGANVLTF.

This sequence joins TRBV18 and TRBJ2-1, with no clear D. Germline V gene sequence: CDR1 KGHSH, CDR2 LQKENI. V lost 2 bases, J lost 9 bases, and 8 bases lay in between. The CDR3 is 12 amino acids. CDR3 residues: CASSPGLSEQFF. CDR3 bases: TGTGCCAGCTCACCAGGTTTGAGTGAGCAGTTCTTC.

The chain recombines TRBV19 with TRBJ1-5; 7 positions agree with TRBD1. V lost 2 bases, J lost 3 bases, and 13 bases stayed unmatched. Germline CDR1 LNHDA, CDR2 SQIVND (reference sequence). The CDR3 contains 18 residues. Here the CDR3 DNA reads TGTGCCAGTAGTATACCGAGAGCCCGGGGACAGTCCAATCAGCCCCAGCATTTT. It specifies CASSIPRARGQSNQPQHF.

The DNA of the CDR3 is TGTGCCAGTAGTCTATTAGGACTAGCGGGACGACCAGATACGCAGTATTTT. Protein sequence: CASSLLGLAGRPDTQYF. The chain carries TRBV19 and TRBJ2-3; 12 nucleotides match TRBD2. The CDR3 spans 17 residues. Trimming removed 5 bases from V and 4 bases from J; junction bases left unmatched: 10. CDR1 is LNHDA and CDR2 is SQIVND in the germline V gene (reference sequence).

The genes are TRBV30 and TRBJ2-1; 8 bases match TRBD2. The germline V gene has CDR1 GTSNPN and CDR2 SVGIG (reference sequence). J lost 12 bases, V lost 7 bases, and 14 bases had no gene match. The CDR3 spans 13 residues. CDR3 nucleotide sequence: TGTGCCTTTCAAGCGGGAGATTTTGGGGGGCAGTTCTTC. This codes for CAFQAGDFGGQFF. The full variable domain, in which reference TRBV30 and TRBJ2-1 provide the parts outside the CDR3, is SQTIHQWPATLVQPVGSPLSLECTVEGTSNPNLYWYRQAAGRGLQLLFYSVGIGQISSEVPQNLSASRPQDRQFILSSKKLLLSDSGFYLCAFQAGDFGGQFFGPGTRLTVL.

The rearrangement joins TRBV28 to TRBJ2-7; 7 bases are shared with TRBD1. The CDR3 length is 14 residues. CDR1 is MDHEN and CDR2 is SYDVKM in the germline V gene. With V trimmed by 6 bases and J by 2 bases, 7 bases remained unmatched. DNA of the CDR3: TGTGCCAGCAGCCCCCCGGGACAGACCTACGAGCAGTACTTC. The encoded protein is CASSPPGQTYEQYF.

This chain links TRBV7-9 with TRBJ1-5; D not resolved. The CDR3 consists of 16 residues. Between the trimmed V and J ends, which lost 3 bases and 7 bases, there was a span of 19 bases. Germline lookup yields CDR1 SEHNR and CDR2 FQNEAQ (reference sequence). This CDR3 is CASSFGLEGYVQPQHF. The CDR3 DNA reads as TGTGCCAGCAGCTTCGGCCTTGAGGGTTACGTCCAGCCCCAGCATTTT.

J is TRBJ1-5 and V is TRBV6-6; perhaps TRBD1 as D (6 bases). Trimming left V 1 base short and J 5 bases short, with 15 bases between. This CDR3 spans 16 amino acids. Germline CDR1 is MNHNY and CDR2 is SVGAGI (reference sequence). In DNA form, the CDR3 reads TGTGCCAGCAGTTACTGGTCCCGACAGGACCATCAGCCCCAGCATTTT. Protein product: CASSYWSRQDHQPQHF.

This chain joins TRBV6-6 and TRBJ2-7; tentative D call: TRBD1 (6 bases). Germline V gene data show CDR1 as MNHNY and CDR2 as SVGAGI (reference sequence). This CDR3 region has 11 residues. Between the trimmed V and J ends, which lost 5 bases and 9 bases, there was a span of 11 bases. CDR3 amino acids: CASSNRDTQYF. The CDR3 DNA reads TGTGCCAGCAGTAACCGGGACACGCAGTACTTC.

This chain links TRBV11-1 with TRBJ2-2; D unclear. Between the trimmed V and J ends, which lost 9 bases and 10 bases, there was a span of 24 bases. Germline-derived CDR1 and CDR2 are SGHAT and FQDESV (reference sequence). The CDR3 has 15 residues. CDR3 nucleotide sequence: TGTGCCAGACTCAGTCCTCTGGTCCGCGCCGAGGAGCTGTTTTTT. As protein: CARLSPLVRAEELFF.

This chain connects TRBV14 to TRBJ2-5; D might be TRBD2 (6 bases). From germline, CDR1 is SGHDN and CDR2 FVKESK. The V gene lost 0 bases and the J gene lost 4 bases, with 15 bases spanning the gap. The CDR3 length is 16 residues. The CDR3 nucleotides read TGTGCCAGCAGCCAAGATCAGGCGGGGAGGTTAGAGACCCAGTACTTC. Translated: CASSQDQAGRLETQYF.

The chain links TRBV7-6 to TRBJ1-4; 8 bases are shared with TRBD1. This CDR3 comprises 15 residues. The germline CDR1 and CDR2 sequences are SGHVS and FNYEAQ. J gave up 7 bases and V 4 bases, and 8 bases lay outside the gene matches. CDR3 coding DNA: TGTGCCAGCAGCTCGTACAGGGGGACGGGTGAAAAACTGTTTTTT. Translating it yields CASSSYRGTGEKLFF.

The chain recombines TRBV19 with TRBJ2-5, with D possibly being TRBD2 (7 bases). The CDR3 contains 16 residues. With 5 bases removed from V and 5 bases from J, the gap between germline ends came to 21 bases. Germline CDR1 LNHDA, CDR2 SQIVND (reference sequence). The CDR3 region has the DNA TGTGCCAGTAGTCTCCGGGGGGCTGGAGGAGGGGAGACCCAGTACTTC. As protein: CASSLRGAGGGETQYF. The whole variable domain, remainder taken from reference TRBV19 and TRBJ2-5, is DGGITQSPKYLFRKEGQNVTLSCEQNLNHDAMYWYRQDPGQGLRLIYYSQIVNDFQKGDIAEGYSVSREKKESFPLTVTSAQKNPTAFYLCASSLRGAGGGETQYFGPGTRLLVL.

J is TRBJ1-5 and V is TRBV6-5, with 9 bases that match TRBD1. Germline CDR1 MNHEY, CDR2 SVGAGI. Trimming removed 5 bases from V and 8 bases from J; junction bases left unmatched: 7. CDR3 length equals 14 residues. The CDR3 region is CASSDRGWVEPQHF. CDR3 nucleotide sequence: TGTGCCAGCAGTGACAGGGGGTGGGTTGAGCCCCAGCATTTT.

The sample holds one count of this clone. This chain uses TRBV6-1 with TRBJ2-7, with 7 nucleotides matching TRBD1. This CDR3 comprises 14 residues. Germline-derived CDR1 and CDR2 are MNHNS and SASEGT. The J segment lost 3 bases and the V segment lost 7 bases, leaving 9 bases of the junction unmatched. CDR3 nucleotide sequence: TGTGCCAGCATTCCACCGGGACAGCTCTACGAGCAGTACTTC. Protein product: CASIPPGQLYEQYF.

CDR3 sequence (DNA): TGCGCCAGCAGTGCCCAACATTACGAGCAGTACTTC. Amino acid sequence: CASSAQHYEQYF. This chain joins TRBV10-2 and TRBJ2-7; D not certain. V lost 4 bases and J lost 4, with 8 bases in between. Germline V lookup: CDR1 WSHSY, CDR2 SAAADI. The CDR3 is 12 residues long.

Written as DNA, the CDR3 is TGTGCCAGCAAAGGGCCTCAAAACATTCAGTACTTC. The encoded protein is CASKGPQNIQYF. The V and J genes are TRBV6-5 and TRBJ2-4; D not certain. Germline V lookup: CDR1 MNHEY, CDR2 SVGAGI. Trimming took off 7 bases at V and 5 bases at J, with 9 bases between the two ends. This CDR3 has 12 amino acids.

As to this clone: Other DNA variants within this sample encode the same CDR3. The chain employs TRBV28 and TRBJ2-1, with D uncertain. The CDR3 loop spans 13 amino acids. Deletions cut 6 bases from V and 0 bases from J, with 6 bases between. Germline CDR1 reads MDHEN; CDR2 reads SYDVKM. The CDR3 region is CASSTSSYNEQFF. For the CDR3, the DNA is TGTGCCAGCAGCACAAGCTCCTACAATGAGCAGTTCTTC.

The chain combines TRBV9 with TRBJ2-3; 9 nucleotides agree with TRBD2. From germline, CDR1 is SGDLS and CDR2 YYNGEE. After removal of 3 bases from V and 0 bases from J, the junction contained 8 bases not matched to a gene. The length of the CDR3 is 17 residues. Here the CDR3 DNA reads TGTGCCAGCAGCGAGGATCTAGCGGGAACTAGCACAGATACGCAGTATTTT. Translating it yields CASSEDLAGTSTDTQYF.

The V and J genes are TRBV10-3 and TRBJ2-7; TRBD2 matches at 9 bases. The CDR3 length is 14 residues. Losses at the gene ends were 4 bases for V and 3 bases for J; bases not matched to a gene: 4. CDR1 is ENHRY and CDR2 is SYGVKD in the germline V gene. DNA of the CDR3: TGTGCCATCAGTGGTAGCGGGAGAGGCTACGAGCAGTACTTC. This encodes CAISGSGRGYEQYF.

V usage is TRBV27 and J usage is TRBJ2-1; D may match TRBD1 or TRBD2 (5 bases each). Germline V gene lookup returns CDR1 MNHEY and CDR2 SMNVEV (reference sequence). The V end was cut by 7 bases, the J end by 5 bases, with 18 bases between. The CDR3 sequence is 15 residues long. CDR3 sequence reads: CASKRGINRDNEQFF. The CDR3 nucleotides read TGTGCCAGCAAGAGGGGCATCAACCGGGACAATGAGCAGTTCTTC.

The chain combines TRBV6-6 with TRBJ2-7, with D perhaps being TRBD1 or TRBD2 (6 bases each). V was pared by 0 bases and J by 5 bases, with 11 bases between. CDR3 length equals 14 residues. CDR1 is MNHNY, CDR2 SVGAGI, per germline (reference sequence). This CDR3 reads CASSYSPGADEQYF. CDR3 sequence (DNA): TGTGCCAGCAGTTACTCTCCGGGGGCGGACGAGCAGTACTTC.